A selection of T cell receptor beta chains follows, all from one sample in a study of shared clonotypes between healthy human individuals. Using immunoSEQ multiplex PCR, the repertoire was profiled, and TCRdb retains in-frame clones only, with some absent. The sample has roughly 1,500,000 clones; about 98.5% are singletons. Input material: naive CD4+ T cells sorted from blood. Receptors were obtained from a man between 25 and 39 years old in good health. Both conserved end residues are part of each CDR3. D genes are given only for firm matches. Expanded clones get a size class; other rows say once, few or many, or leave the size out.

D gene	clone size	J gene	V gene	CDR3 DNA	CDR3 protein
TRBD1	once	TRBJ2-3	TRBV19	TGTGCCAGTACCGGGACAGGGATTATGCCGTCCACAGATACGCAGTATTTT	CASTGTGIMPSTDTQYF
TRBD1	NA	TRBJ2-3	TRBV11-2	TGTGCCAGCAGCCGACCCGGGACAGGGACCACAGATACGCAGTATTTT	CASSRPGTGTTDTQYF
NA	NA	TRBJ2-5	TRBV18	TGTGCCAGCTCACCAGGGTGGAGAGAGACCCAGTACTTC	CASSPGWRETQYF
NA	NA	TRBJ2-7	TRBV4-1	TGCGCCAGCAGCCAATTTTTGGTGGTGACTCGTTCCTACGAGCAGTACTTC	CASSQFLVVTRSYEQYF
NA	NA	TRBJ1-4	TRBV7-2	TGTGCCAGCAGCCCTCAAACTGCAACTAATGAAAAACTGTTTTTT	CASSPQTATNEKLFF
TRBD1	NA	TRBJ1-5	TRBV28	TGTGCCAGCAGTTCATTAGGACAGGGTGAAACTCAGCCCCAGCATTTT	CASSSLGQGETQPQHF
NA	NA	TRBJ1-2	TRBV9	TGTGCCAGCAGCGTAGATTGGGGATCTGGCTACACCTTC	CASSVDWGSGYTF
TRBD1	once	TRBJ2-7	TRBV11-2	TGTGCCAGCAGCCCAAGGACAGGGAGGCCCTACGAGCAGTACTTC	CASSPRTGRPYEQYF
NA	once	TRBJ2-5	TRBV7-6	TGTGCCAGCAGCTCCCTCCTCCTGAACGGCCAAGAGACCCAGTACTTC	CASSSLLLNGQETQYF
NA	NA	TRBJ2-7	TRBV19	TGTGCCAGTATAGAGGGATCCGAGCAGTACTTC	CASIEGSEQYF
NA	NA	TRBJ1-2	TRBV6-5	TGTGCCAGCAGTTACTCTGAGCTCGGGTATGGCTACACCTTC	CASSYSELGYGYTF
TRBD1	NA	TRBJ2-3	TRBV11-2	TGTGCCAGCAGCCCAAGTCCTGGACAGGGTCCTTCAGATACGCAGTATTTT	CASSPSPGQGPSDTQYF
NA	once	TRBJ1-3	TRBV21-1	TGTGCCAGCAGCAAAAGGGAAACATTCTGCAGGAGCTCTGGAAACACCATATATTTT	CASSKRETFCRSSGNTIYF
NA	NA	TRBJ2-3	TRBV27	TGTGCCAGCAGTCTAAGGGACTCCACAGATACGCAGTATTTT	CASSLRDSTDTQYF
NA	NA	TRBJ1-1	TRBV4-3	TGCGCCAGCAGCCAAGATGTTGCGGGGGGGAACACTGAAGCTTTCTTT	CASSQDVAGGNTEAFF
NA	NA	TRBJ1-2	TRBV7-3	TGTGCCAGCGGATTCGGTCCTAACTATGGCTACACCTTC	CASGFGPNYGYTF
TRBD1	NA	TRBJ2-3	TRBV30	TGTGCCTGGAGTAGGGGGCGTTCTACAGATACGCAGTATTTT	CAWSRGRSTDTQYF
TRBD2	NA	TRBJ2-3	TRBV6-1	TGTGCCAGCAGTGAACGGCTAGCGGGACAAAGCACAGATACGCAGTATTTT	CASSERLAGQSTDTQYF
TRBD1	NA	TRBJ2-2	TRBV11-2	TGTGCCAGCAGCCCTCGGACAGGGGGCACCGGGGAGCTGTTTTTT	CASSPRTGGTGELFF
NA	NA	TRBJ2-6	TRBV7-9	TGTGCCAGCAGCTTAAAGGGGTCTGGGGCCAACGTCCTGACTTTC	CASSLKGSGANVLTF
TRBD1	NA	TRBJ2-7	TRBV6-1	TGTGCCAGCAGTGAAAGATTAGGGGGACAGGGGGCTTACGAGCAGTACTTC	CASSERLGGQGAYEQYF
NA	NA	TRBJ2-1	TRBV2	TGTGCCAGCAGTCGGGCTCTCGATGAGCAGTTCTTC	CASSRALDEQFF
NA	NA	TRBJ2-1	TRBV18	TGTGCCAGCTCACCACTAGCGGACGGCGCGTACAATGAGCAGTTCTTC	CASSPLADGAYNEQFF
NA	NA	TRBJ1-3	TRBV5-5	TGTGCCAGCAGCTCCTCTGCTGGGCCTGGAAACACCATATATTTT	CASSSSAGPGNTIYF
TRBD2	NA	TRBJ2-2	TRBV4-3	TGCGCCAGCAGCCAAGAACTAGCGGGAGGGCCCGGGACCGGGGAGCTGTTTTTT	CASSQELAGGPGTGELFF
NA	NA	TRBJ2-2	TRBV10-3	TGTGCCATCAGTGACAGGAACACCGGGGAGCTGTTTTTT	CAISDRNTGELFF
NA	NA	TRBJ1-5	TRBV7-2	TGTGCCAGCAGCTTAACCGGGACAAGTAGCAATCAGCCCCAGCATTTT	CASSLTGTSSNQPQHF
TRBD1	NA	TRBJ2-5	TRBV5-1	TGCGCCAGCAGAAGCGGGACAGGGGGCGGGGAGACCCAGTACTTC	CASRSGTGGGETQYF